These T cell receptor beta chains were read from a single sample in a study of blood T cell repertoires in COVID-19. The protocol was immunoSEQ multiplex PCR, while the TCRdb copy is restricted to in-frame clones and leaves out a portion. This sample has roughly 99,000 clones, with about three quarters found just once. The specimen sequenced was peripheral blood. The receptors stem from a man aged 65 to 85 with acute or convalescent COVID-19. Both conserved end residues are part of each CDR3. A D gene is named only where the DNA matches it firmly. Clone size appears in some rows only: once, few, many, or a class for an expanded clone.

abundance: few; v_gene: TRBV19; j_gene: TRBJ2-3; d_gene: TRBD2; CDR3aa: CASSILGGGSADTQYF; CDR3nt: TGTGCCAGTAGTATCCTGGGCGGGGGAAGCGCAGATACGCAGTATTTT
abundance: -; v_gene: TRBV7-8; j_gene: TRBJ2-3; d_gene: TRBD2; CDR3aa: CASSRVGLAGVGTDTQYF; CDR3nt: TGTGCCAGCAGCCGAGTGGGACTAGCGGGGGTAGGCACAGATACGCAGTATTTT
abundance: -; v_gene: TRBV2; j_gene: TRBJ1-2; d_gene: -; CDR3aa: CASSETGLPGGYTF; CDR3nt: TGTGCCAGCAGTGAAACAGGCTTACCGGGTGGCTACACCTTC
abundance: -; v_gene: TRBV4-1; j_gene: TRBJ2-7; d_gene: TRBD2; CDR3aa: CASSLETSGFYEQYF; CDR3nt: TGCGCCAGCAGCTTAGAGACTAGCGGATTCTACGAGCAGTACTTC
abundance: once; v_gene: TRBV6-1; j_gene: TRBJ1-5; d_gene: TRBD1; CDR3aa: CASSEGAGGQPQHF; CDR3nt: TGTGCCAGCAGTGAAGGGGCAGGGGGGCAGCCCCAGCATTTT
abundance: -; v_gene: TRBV11-3; j_gene: TRBJ2-7; d_gene: -; CDR3aa: CASSLVQGSQQYF; CDR3nt: TGTGCCAGCAGCTTAGTACAGGGAAGTCAGCAGTACTTC
abundance: -; v_gene: TRBV6-5; j_gene: TRBJ2-1; d_gene: TRBD1; CDR3aa: CASSYDRAENEQFF; CDR3nt: TGTGCCAGCAGTTATGACAGGGCTGAAAATGAGCAGTTCTTC
abundance: -; v_gene: TRBV3-1/TRBV3-2; j_gene: TRBJ2-3; d_gene: TRBD2; CDR3aa: CASSRNLAGGQGDTQYF; CDR3nt: TGTGCCAGCAGCCGAAACCTAGCGGGGGGCCAGGGAGATACGCAGTATTTT
abundance: -; v_gene: TRBV6-2/TRBV6-3; j_gene: TRBJ2-7; d_gene: -; CDR3aa: CASSYAEGVTYEQYF; CDR3nt: TGTGCCAGCAGTTACGCGGAAGGGGTCACCTACGAGCAGTACTTC
abundance: -; v_gene: TRBV29-1; j_gene: TRBJ1-1; d_gene: TRBD1; CDR3aa: CSVGGGRGNTEAFF; CDR3nt: TGCAGCGTCGGAGGGGGCAGGGGGAACACTGAAGCTTTCTTT
abundance: -; v_gene: TRBV2; j_gene: TRBJ1-5; d_gene: -; CDR3aa: CASSEDINSNQPQHF; CDR3nt: TGTGCCAGCAGTGAAGACATAAATAGCAATCAGCCCCAGCATTTT
abundance: -; v_gene: TRBV6-6; j_gene: TRBJ2-1; d_gene: -; CDR3aa: CASSRYIQASSYNEQFF; CDR3nt: TGTGCCAGCAGCCGATACATACAGGCGAGCTCCTACAATGAGCAGTTCTTC
abundance: -; v_gene: TRBV19; j_gene: TRBJ2-7; d_gene: -; CDR3aa: CASSFRGYEQYF; CDR3nt: TGTGCCAGTAGTTTCCGGGGCTACGAGCAGTACTTC
abundance: -; v_gene: TRBV2; j_gene: TRBJ2-2; d_gene: TRBD1; CDR3aa: CASQWTGDTGELFF; CDR3nt: TGTGCCAGTCAATGGACAGGGGACACCGGGGAGCTGTTTTTT
abundance: once; v_gene: TRBV14; j_gene: TRBJ1-6; d_gene: -; CDR3aa: CASSQDLNPGSPLHF; CDR3nt: TGTGCCAGCAGCCAAGATCTGAACCCGGGTTCACCCCTCCACTTT
abundance: -; v_gene: TRBV5-6; j_gene: TRBJ2-1; d_gene: -; CDR3aa: CASSSTVYNEQFF; CDR3nt: TGTGCCAGCAGCTCGACAGTATACAATGAGCAGTTCTTC
abundance: -; v_gene: TRBV2; j_gene: TRBJ2-1; d_gene: -; CDR3aa: CASTGGGRNEQFF; CDR3nt: TGTGCCAGCACTGGGGGGGGGCGGAATGAGCAGTTCTTC
abundance: -; v_gene: TRBV5-4; j_gene: TRBJ2-2; d_gene: -; CDR3aa: CASSLVNLADTGELFF; CDR3nt: TGTGCCAGCAGCTTGGTAAACTTAGCGGACACCGGGGAGCTGTTTTTT
abundance: -; v_gene: TRBV5-1; j_gene: TRBJ2-3; d_gene: TRBD2; CDR3aa: CASSFLAGGQYTQYF; CDR3nt: TGCGCCAGCAGCTTCCTAGCGGGGGGTCAATATACGCAGTATTTT
abundance: -; v_gene: TRBV29-1; j_gene: TRBJ2-3; d_gene: TRBD2; CDR3aa: CSVLGLAGQGTQYF; CDR3nt: TGCAGCGTCCTGGGACTAGCGGGGCAGGGTACGCAGTATTTT
abundance: -; v_gene: TRBV18; j_gene: TRBJ1-6; d_gene: -; CDR3aa: CASSPDTRGNSPLHF; CDR3nt: TGTGCCAGCTCACCAGATACACGGGGGAATTCACCCCTCCACTTT
abundance: -; v_gene: TRBV7-2; j_gene: TRBJ2-1; d_gene: -; CDR3aa: CASSSWAGIGEQFF; CDR3nt: TGTGCCAGCAGCTCATGGGCAGGGATCGGTGAGCAGTTCTTC
abundance: once; v_gene: TRBV21-1; j_gene: TRBJ2-7; d_gene: -; CDR3aa: CASSKMVLWPYEQYF; CDR3nt: TGTGCCAGCAGCAAAATGGTTCTGTGGCCCTACGAGCAGTACTTC
abundance: once; v_gene: TRBV6-5; j_gene: TRBJ1-2; d_gene: TRBD1; CDR3aa: CASSSIRWGQESGYTF; CDR3nt: TGTGCCAGCAGTTCCATAAGATGGGGACAGGAGAGTGGCTACACCTTC
abundance: -; v_gene: TRBV7-2; j_gene: TRBJ2-7; d_gene: TRBD2; CDR3aa: CASSLAPAGISYEQYF; CDR3nt: TGTGCCAGCAGCTTAGCTCCAGCGGGGATCTCCTACGAGCAGTACTTC
abundance: -; v_gene: TRBV13; j_gene: TRBJ1-6; d_gene: -; CDR3aa: CASSAPEGPNSPLHF; CDR3nt: TGTGCCAGCAGCGCCCCGGAGGGGCCTAATTCACCCCTCCACTTT
abundance: -; v_gene: TRBV2; j_gene: TRBJ2-1; d_gene: -; CDR3aa: CASQRTVRNNEQFF; CDR3nt: TGTGCCAGCCAAAGGACAGTTCGGAACAATGAGCAGTTCTTC
abundance: medium-sized; v_gene: TRBV7-9; j_gene: TRBJ2-5; d_gene: -; CDR3aa: CASSFDDLRRETQYF; CDR3nt: TGTGCCAGCAGCTTCGATGACTTGCGACGAGAGACCCAGTACTTC
abundance: few; v_gene: TRBV13; j_gene: TRBJ2-1; d_gene: TRBD1; CDR3aa: CASRWGQGGNEQFF; CDR3nt: TGTGCCAGCCGATGGGGACAGGGAGGCAATGAGCAGTTCTTC
abundance: -; v_gene: TRBV10-1; j_gene: TRBJ2-3; d_gene: -; CDR3aa: CASSENRASTDTQYF; CDR3nt: TGCGCCAGCAGTGAGAACAGGGCTAGCACAGATACGCAGTATTTT
abundance: -; v_gene: TRBV6-2/TRBV6-3; j_gene: TRBJ1-2; d_gene: -; CDR3aa: CASSPLRTAGNYGYTF; CDR3nt: TGTGCCAGCAGCCCACTTAGGACAGCCGGCAACTATGGCTACACCTTC
abundance: -; v_gene: TRBV12-5; j_gene: TRBJ2-7; d_gene: -; CDR3aa: CASGFSNEQYF; CDR3nt: TGTGCTAGTGGTTTCAGTAACGAGCAGTACTTC
abundance: -; v_gene: TRBV6-2/TRBV6-3; j_gene: TRBJ1-1; d_gene: -; CDR3aa: CASSFTRAGANTEAFF; CDR3nt: TGTGCCAGCAGCTTTACTCGGGCAGGGGCTAACACTGAAGCTTTCTTT
abundance: -; v_gene: TRBV7-3; j_gene: TRBJ2-2; d_gene: TRBD2; CDR3aa: CASSAGTSGSNTGELFF; CDR3nt: TGTGCCAGCAGCGCCGGGACTAGCGGGTCGAACACCGGGGAGCTGTTTTTT
abundance: once; v_gene: TRBV19; j_gene: TRBJ2-5; d_gene: -; CDR3aa: CASSIRRAAETQYF; CDR3nt: TGTGCCAGTAGTATCAGGAGGGCAGCAGAGACCCAGTACTTC
abundance: -; v_gene: TRBV19; j_gene: TRBJ2-3; d_gene: TRBD1; CDR3aa: CASSRQGVGTDTQYF; CDR3nt: TGTGCCAGTAGTCGACAGGGGGTTGGGACAGATACGCAGTATTTT
abundance: -; v_gene: TRBV7-8; j_gene: TRBJ1-5; d_gene: TRBD1; CDR3aa: CASSPGTVDQPQHF; CDR3nt: TGTGCCAGCAGCCCCGGGACAGTCGATCAGCCCCAGCATTTT
abundance: -; v_gene: TRBV7-9; j_gene: TRBJ2-7; d_gene: -; CDR3aa: CASSLLEGSYEQYF; CDR3nt: TGTGCCAGCAGCTTATTGGAAGGGAGCTACGAGCAGTACTTC
abundance: -; v_gene: TRBV19; j_gene: TRBJ2-1; d_gene: -; CDR3aa: CASSIRDEQFF; CDR3nt: TGTGCCAGTAGTATACGCGATGAGCAGTTCTTC
abundance: -; v_gene: TRBV15; j_gene: TRBJ1-1; d_gene: -; CDR3aa: CATSGFRDTEAFF; CDR3nt: TGTGCCACCAGCGGTTTCCGGGACACTGAAGCTTTCTTT
abundance: -; v_gene: TRBV7-9; j_gene: TRBJ2-5; d_gene: TRBD1; CDR3aa: CASSPGQNRETQYF; CDR3nt: TGTGCCAGCAGCCCGGGACAGAACCGAGAGACCCAGTACTTC
abundance: many; v_gene: TRBV6-5; j_gene: TRBJ1-3; d_gene: -; CDR3aa: CASSLGRQAGNTIYF; CDR3nt: TGTGCCAGCAGTCTAGGGAGACAGGCTGGAAACACCATATATTTT